This entry describes one TCR beta chain. The antigen remains undetermined. CDR1 and CDR2 from the germline V gene are DFQATT and SNEGSKA (reference sequence). Trimming pared 2 bases from V and 5 bases from J, leaving 7 bases between. This CDR3 region has 12 residues. Carrying unique molecular identifiers, the cDNA also gained a universal primer site through template switching. TCRdb redid the calling of the 5' RACE reads with MiXCR, one entry per CDR3 protein. The sample carries more than 400,000 distinct CDR3 sequences, around 15% recorded once. These data are taken from a study of identical twins. Findings and caveats of the study: Invariant MAIT and iNKT cells could partly confound zero-insertion analyses. Twin sharing of out-of-frame TCR alpha was underestimated by models in monozygotic pairs.

The same specimen was also included in a second study, on yellow fever vaccine responses in identical twins.

Sequenced: CD4+ T cells sorted from blood. The sequence was collected from a young woman in good health. The chain employs TRBV20-1 and TRBJ2-1; no firm D call. The CDR3 nucleotides are TGCAGTGCTAGAAGCCAAAACAATGAGCAGTTCTTC. This codes for CSARSQNNEQFF.